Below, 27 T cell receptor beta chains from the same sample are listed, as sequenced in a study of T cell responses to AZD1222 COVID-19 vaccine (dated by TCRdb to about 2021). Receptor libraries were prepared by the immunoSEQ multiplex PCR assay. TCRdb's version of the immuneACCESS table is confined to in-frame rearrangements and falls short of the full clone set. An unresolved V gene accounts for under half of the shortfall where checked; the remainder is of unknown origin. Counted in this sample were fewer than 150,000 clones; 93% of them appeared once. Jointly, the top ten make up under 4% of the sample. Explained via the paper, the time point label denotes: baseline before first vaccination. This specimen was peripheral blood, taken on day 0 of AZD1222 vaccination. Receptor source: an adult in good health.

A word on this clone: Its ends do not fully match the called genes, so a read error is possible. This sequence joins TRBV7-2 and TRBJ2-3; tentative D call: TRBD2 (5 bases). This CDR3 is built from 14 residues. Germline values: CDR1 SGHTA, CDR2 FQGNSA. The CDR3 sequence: CASSVATITDTQYF. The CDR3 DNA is TGTGCCAGCAGCGTAGCGACTATCACAGATACGCAGTATTTT. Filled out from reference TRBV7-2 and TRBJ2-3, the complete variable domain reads GAGVSQSPSNKVTEKGKDVELRCDPISGHTALYWYRQSLGQGLEFLIYFQGNSAPDKSGLPSDRFSAERTGGSVSTLTIQRTQQEDSAVYLCASSVATITDTQYFGPGTRLTVL.

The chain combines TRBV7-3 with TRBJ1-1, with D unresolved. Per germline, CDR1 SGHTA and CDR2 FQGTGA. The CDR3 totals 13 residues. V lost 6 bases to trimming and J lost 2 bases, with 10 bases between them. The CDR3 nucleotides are TGTGCCAGCAGGTTCCAAGAAAACACTGAAGCTTTCTTT. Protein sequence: CASRFQENTEAFF.

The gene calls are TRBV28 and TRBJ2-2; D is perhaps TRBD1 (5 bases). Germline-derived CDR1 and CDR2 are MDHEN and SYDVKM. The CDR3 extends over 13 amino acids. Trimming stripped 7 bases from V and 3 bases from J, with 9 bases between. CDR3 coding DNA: TGTGCCAGCATCAGGGCGGACACCGGGGAGCTGTTTTTT. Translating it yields CASIRADTGELFF.

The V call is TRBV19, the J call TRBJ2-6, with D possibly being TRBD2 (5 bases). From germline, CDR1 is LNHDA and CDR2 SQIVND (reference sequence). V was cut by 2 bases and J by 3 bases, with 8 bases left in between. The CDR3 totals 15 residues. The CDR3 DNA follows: TGTGCCAGTAGTATACCGGGGTATGGGGCCAACGTCCTGACTTTC. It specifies CASSIPGYGANVLTF.

The CDR3, as DNA: TGTGCCAGCTCAGGTCCCAGGGGCACTGAAGCTTTCTTT. This translates into CASSGPRGTEAFF. The chain recombines TRBV18 with TRBJ1-1, with a weak D call TRBD1 (6 bases). Per the germline V gene, CDR1 is KGHSH and CDR2 is LQKENI. The V and J ends lost 5 bases and 4 bases respectively, with 11 bases between them. The CDR3 is 13 amino acids.

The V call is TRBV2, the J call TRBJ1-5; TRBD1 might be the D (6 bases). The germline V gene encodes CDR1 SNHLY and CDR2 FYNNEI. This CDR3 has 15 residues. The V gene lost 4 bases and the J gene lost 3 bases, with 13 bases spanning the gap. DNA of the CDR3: TGTGCCAGCAGTGTCCGGGACAATCCCAATCAGCCCCAGCATTTT. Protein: CASSVRDNPNQPQHF.

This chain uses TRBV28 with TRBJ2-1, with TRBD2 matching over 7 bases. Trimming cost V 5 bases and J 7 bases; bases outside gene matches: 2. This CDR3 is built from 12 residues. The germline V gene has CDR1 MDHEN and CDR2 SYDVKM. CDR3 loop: CASSKLANEQFF. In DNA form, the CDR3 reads TGTGCCAGCAGTAAACTAGCGAATGAGCAGTTCTTC.

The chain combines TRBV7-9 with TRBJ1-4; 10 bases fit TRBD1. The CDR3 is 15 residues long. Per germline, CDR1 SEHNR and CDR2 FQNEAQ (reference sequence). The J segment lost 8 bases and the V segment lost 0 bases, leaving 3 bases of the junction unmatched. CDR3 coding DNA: TGTGCCAGCAGCTTAGCGGGGACAGGGGAAGAAAAACTGTTTTTT. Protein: CASSLAGTGEEKLFF.

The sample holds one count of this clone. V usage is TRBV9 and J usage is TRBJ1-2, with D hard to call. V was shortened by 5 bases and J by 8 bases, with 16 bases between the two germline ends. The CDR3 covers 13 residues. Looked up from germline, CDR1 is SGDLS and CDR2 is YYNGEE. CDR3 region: CASSGRTRRGYTF. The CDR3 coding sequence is TGTGCCAGCAGTGGACGGACCCGACGGGGCTACACCTTC.

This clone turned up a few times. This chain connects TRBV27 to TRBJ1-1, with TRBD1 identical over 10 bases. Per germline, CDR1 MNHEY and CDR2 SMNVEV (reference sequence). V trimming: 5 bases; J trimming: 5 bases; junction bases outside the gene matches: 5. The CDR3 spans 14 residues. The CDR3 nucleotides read TGTGCCAGCAGTAGGACAGGGGGATGGACTGAAGCTTTCTTT. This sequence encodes CASSRTGGWTEAFF.

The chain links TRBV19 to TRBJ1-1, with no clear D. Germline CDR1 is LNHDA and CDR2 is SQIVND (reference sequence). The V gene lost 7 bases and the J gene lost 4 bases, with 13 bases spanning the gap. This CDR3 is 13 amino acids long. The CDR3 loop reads CASTAWRGTEAFF. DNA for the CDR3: TGTGCCAGTACTGCTTGGCGGGGCACTGAAGCTTTCTTT.

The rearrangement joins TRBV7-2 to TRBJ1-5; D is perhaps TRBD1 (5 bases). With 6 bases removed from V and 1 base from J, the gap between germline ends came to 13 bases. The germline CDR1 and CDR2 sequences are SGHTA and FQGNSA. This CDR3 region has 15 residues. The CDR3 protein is CASSLQGFSNQPQHF. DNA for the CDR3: TGTGCCAGCAGTCTCCAGGGTTTCAGCAATCAGCCCCAGCATTTT. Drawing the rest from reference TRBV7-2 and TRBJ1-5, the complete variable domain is GAGVSQSPSNKVTEKGKDVELRCDPISGHTALYWYRQSLGQGLEFLIYFQGNSAPDKSGLPSDRFSAERTGGSVSTLTIQRTQQEDSAVYLCASSLQGFSNQPQHFGDGTRLSIL.

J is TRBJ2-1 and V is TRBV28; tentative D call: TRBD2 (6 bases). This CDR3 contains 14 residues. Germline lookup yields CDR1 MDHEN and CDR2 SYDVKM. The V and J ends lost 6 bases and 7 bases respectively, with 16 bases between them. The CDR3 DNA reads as TGTGCCAGCAGAACCGGGACTCCTTCGAATGAGCAGTTCTTC. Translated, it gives CASRTGTPSNEQFF.

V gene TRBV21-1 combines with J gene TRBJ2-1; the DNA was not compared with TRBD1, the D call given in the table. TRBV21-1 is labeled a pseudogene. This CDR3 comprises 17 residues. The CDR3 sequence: CASTIKSQGASYNEQFF. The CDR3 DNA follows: TGTGCCAGCACCATCAAGTCCCAGGGGGCCTCCTACAATGAGCAGTTCTTC.

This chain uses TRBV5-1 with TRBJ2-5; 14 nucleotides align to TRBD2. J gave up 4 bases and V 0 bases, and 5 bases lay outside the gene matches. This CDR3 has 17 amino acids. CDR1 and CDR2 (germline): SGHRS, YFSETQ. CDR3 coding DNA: TGCGCCAGCAGCTTGGCCAGAGGACTAGCGGGAGGAGAGACCCAGTACTTC. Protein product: CASSLARGLAGGETQYF.

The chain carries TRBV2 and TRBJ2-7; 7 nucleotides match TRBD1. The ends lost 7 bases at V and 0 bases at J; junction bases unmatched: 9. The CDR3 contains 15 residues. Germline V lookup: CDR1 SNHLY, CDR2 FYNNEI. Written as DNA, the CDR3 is TGTGCCAGCATTCCCCGGGACAGCTACTCCTACGAGCAGTACTTC. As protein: CASIPRDSYSYEQYF.

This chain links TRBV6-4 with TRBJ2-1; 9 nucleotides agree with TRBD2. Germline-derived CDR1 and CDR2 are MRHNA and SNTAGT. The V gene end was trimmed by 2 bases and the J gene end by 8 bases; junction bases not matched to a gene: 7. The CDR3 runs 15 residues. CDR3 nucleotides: TGTGCCAGCAGTGACAGGGCTAGCGGGATGGATGAGCAGTTCTTC. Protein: CASSDRASGMDEQFF.

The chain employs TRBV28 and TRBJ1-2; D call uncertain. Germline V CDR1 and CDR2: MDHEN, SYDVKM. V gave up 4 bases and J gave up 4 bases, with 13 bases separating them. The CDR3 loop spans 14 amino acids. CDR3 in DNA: TGTGCCAGCAGTTCCGCGGGGTCGGGCTATGGCTACACCTTC. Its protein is CASSSAGSGYGYTF.

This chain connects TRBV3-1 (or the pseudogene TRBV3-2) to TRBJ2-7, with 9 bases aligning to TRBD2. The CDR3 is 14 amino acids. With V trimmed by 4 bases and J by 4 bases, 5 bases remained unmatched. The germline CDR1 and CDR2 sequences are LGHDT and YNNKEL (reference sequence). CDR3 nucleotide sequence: TGTGCCAGCAGCCTCCGACTAGCGGAGTACGAGCAGTACTTC. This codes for CASSLRLAEYEQYF.

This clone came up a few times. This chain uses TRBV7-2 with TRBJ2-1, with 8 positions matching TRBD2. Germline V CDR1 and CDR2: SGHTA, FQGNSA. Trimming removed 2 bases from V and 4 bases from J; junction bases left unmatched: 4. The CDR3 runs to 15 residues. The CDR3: CASSLSGSQYNEQFF. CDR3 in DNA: TGTGCCAGCAGCTTAAGCGGGAGCCAATACAATGAGCAGTTCTTC.

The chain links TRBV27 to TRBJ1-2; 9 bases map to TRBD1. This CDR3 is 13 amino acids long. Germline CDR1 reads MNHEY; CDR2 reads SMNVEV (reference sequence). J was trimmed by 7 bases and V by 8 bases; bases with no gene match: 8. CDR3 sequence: CASRTGVSAGYTF. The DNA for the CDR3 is TGTGCCAGCCGGACAGGGGTTAGTGCTGGCTACACCTTC.

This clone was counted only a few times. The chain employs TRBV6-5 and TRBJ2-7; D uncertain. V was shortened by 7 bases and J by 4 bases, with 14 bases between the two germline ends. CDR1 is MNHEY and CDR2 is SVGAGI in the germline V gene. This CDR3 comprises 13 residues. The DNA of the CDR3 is TGTGCCAGCACCTGGCATGGGGTTTACGAGCAGTACTTC. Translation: CASTWHGVYEQYF.

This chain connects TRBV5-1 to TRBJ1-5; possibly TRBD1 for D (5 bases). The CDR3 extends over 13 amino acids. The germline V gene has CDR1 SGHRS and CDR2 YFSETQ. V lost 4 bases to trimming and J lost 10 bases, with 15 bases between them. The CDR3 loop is CASSIGQTGPQHF. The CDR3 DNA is TGCGCCAGCAGCATAGGACAAACCGGACCCCAGCATTTT.

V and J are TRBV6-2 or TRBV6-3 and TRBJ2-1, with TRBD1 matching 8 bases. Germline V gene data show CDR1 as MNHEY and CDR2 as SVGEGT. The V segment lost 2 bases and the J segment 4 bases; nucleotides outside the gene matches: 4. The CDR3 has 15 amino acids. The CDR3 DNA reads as TGTGCCAGCAGTTACCCCGGACAGGGATACAATGAGCAGTTCTTC. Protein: CASSYPGQGYNEQFF.

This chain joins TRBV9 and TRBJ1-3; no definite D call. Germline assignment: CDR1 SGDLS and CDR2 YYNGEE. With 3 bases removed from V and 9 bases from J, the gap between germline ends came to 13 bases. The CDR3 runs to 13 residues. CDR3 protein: CASSALQGRTIYF. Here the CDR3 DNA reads TGTGCCAGCAGCGCCCTCCAAGGACGCACCATATATTTT. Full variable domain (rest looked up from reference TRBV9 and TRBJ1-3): DSGVTQTPKHLITATGQRVTLRCSPRSGDLSVYWYQQSLDQGLQFLIQYYNGEERAKGNILERFSAQQFPDLHSELNLSSLELGDSALYFCASSALQGRTIYFGEGSWLTVV.

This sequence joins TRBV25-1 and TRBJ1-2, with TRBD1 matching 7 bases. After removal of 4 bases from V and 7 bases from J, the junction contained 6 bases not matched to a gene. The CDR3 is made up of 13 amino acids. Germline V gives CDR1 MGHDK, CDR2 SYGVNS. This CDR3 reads CASSVGGSGGYTF. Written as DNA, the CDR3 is TGTGCCAGCAGTGTAGGGGGCTCCGGTGGCTACACCTTC.

The CDR3 DNA sequence: TGTGCCACCAGCAGAGGGACTAGCGGCTACAATGAGCAGTTCTTC. This gives the protein CATSRGTSGYNEQFF. The rearrangement joins TRBV15 to TRBJ2-1; 10 bases line up with TRBD2. Germline assignment: CDR1 LNHNV and CDR2 YYDKDF (reference sequence). Losses at the gene ends were 1 base for V and 3 bases for J; bases not matched to a gene: 0. The CDR3 spans 15 residues. The full variable domain, its missing parts supplied by reference TRBV15 and TRBJ2-1, is DAMVIQNPRYQVTQFGKPVTLSCSQTLNHNVMYWYQQKSSQAPKLLFHYYDKDFNNEADTPDNFQSRRPNTSFCFLDIRSPGLGDTAMYLCATSRGTSGYNEQFFGPGTRLTVL.